The 18 T cell receptor beta chains below come from one sample, sequenced in a study of blood T cell repertoires in COVID-19 (dated by TCRdb to between 2020 and 2021). The receptor library was made with the immunoSEQ multiplex PCR assay. TCRdb limited this immuneACCESS table to in-frame rearrangements with V and J called. A share of clones is missing; checked studies link under half to unresolved V genes, and the rest is unexplained. The sample contains approximately 160,000 clones, approximately 82% of them found a single time. The top ten constitute approximately 4% of the sample. Sequenced material: PBMCs or T cells enriched from blood (not recorded which). The receptors were sampled from a woman in her 50s who had recovered from COVID-19.

There are a few counts of this clone. The chain carries TRBV5-4 and TRBJ1-1; the D is unclear. Trimming cost V 1 base and J 3 bases, with 10 bases left between them. The CDR3 totals 14 residues. Germline V CDR1 and CDR2: SGHNT, YYREEE (reference sequence). The CDR3 protein is CASSLKQSYTEAFF. CDR3 DNA sequence: TGTGCCAGCAGCTTGAAACAGTCCTACACTGAAGCTTTCTTT.

The J gene is TRBJ2-5, the V gene TRBV4-1; TRBD1 aligns across 7 bases. CDR1 is MGHRA and CDR2 is YSYEKL in the germline V gene. The J segment lost 5 bases and the V segment lost 4 bases, leaving 7 bases of the junction unmatched. CDR3 length: 14 amino acids. The CDR3 coding sequence is TGCGCCAGCAGCCCCGACCAGGGGGTGGAGACCCAGTACTTC. Its protein product is CASSPDQGVETQYF.

This sequence joins TRBV7-2 and TRBJ2-5; 9 nucleotides match TRBD2. The CDR3 is made up of 16 amino acids. Germline CDR1 and CDR2: SGHTA and FQGNSA. After removal of 5 bases from V and 3 bases from J, the junction contained 10 bases not matched to a gene. CDR3 in amino acids: CASSPWGSGGKETQYF. CDR3 nucleotides: TGTGCCAGCAGCCCCTGGGGTAGCGGGGGAAAAGAGACCCAGTACTTC.

A single count supports this clone. CDR3 region: CASSLMGSGGNQYF. DNA of the CDR3: TGTGCCAGCAGCTTGATGGGGAGCGGGGGAAACCAGTACTTC. The chain employs TRBV7-9 and TRBJ2-5; 8 bases agree with TRBD2. The CDR3 contains 14 residues. Germline V gives CDR1 SEHNR, CDR2 FQNEAQ (reference sequence). V shed 3 bases and J 10 bases; nucleotides not matched to a gene: 10.

This CDR3 is CASSPHVAGETQYF. The DNA for the CDR3 is TGCGCCAGCAGCCCCCATGTAGCCGGGGAGACCCAGTACTTC. The V gene is TRBV10-1, the J gene TRBJ2-5; D not resolved. The CDR3 covers 14 residues. Germline assignment: CDR1 WNHNN and CDR2 SYGVQD (reference sequence). V was cut by 6 bases and J by 5 bases, with 16 bases left in between.

DNA of the CDR3: TGTGCCAGCAGTGACTTCCGGCAGGGCTACGAGCAGTACGTC. Encoded protein: CASSDFRQGYEQYV. The V call is TRBV2, the J call TRBJ2-7; the D gene is possibly TRBD1 (5 bases). The CDR3 covers 14 residues. Germline V gene data show CDR1 as SNHLY and CDR2 as FYNNEI. V lost 3 bases and J 3 bases, leaving 12 bases between the germline ends.

This clone was observed once. The CDR3 region is CASKGGTDTQYF. CDR3 in DNA: TGTGCCAGCAAAGGGGGAACAGATACGCAGTATTTT. J is TRBJ2-3 and V is TRBV2; D might be TRBD1 (6 bases). The CDR3 totals 12 residues. Trimming removed 7 bases from V and 3 bases from J, with 8 bases in between. Looked up from germline, CDR1 is SNHLY and CDR2 is FYNNEI.

The rearrangement links TRBV11-2 to TRBJ1-1; D is unclear. The CDR3 is 14 residues long. Germline V gives CDR1 SGHAT, CDR2 FQNNGV. Deletions cut 1 base from V and 4 bases from J, with 10 bases between. Here the CDR3 DNA reads TGTGCCAGCAGCTTAGCCGGGAAGTTCACTGAAGCTTTCTTT. It yields the protein CASSLAGKFTEAFF.

The chain couples TRBV6-6 to TRBJ1-5; D ambiguous. This CDR3 contains 15 residues. The V end was cut by 7 bases, the J end by 0 bases, with 13 bases between. The germline CDR1 and CDR2 sequences are MNHNY and SVGAGI (reference sequence). The CDR3 is CASISQDYSNQPQHF. CDR3 DNA sequence: TGTGCCAGCATTTCCCAGGACTATAGCAATCAGCCCCAGCATTTT.

V and J are TRBV6-5 and TRBJ1-2; 10 nucleotides line up with TRBD1. The V gene end was trimmed by 6 bases and the J gene end by 4 bases; junction bases not matched to a gene: 8. The CDR3 consists of 15 residues. CDR1 is MNHEY, CDR2 SVGAGI, per germline. CDR3 sequence (DNA): TGTGCCAGCAGATCTGGACAGGGGGGTGTCTATGGCTACACCTTC. Its protein is CASRSGQGGVYGYTF.

Regarding this clone: A read error may produce the germline difference seen at one junction end. V gene TRBV19 combines with J gene TRBJ2-4; a possible D gene is TRBD1 (6 bases). Germline V gives CDR1 LNHDA, CDR2 SQIVND (reference sequence). This CDR3 is 12 amino acids long. The CDR3 sequence: CASSTLTGPWDF. CDR3 nucleotides: TGTGCCAGTAGTACACTAACAGGGCCATGGGACTTC. Complete variable domain (other parts from reference TRBV19 and TRBJ2-4): DGGITQSPKYLFRKEGQNVTLSCEQNLNHDAMYWYRQDPGQGLRLIYYSQIVNDFQKGDIAEGYSVSREKKESFPLTVTSAQKNPTAFYLCASSTLTGPWDFGAGTRLSVL.

This clone was counted ten times or more. DNA of the CDR3: TGTGCCAGCAGCTTAGTCGGTAACAATCAGCCCCAGCATTTT. It translates to CASSLVGNNQPQHF. The V gene is TRBV7-2, the J gene TRBJ1-5; D is unresolved. V was pared by 1 base and J by 3 bases, with 7 bases between. Germline V lookup: CDR1 SGHTA, CDR2 FQGNSA. This CDR3 is 14 amino acids long.

The CDR3 reads CASSRSSYNEQFF. CDR3 nucleotide sequence: TGTGCCAGCAGTAGGAGCTCCTACAATGAGCAGTTCTTC. V usage is TRBV27 and J usage is TRBJ2-1, with D unclear. This CDR3 has 13 amino acids. The V end was cut by 5 bases, the J end by 0 bases, with 5 bases between. Germline-derived CDR1 and CDR2 are MNHEY and SMNVEV (reference sequence).

The V and J genes are TRBV18 and TRBJ1-2; D might be TRBD1 (5 bases). V lost 1 base and J lost 4, with 13 bases in between. This CDR3 spans 15 amino acids. CDR1 KGHSH and CDR2 LQKENI come from the germline V gene. The CDR3 sequence: CASSPLPREVYGYTF. CDR3 DNA sequence: TGTGCCAGCTCACCACTTCCCAGGGAGGTCTATGGCTACACCTTC. Full variable domain (outside the CDR3, taken from reference TRBV18 and TRBJ1-2): NAGVMQNPRHLVRRRGQEARLRCSPMKGHSHVYWYRQLPEEGLKFMVYLQKENIIDESGMPKERFSAEFPKEGPSILRIQQVVRGDSAAYFCASSPLPREVYGYTFGSGTRLTVV.

The chain carries TRBV11-3 and TRBJ2-5; 7 nucleotides agree with TRBD2. This CDR3 is 15 amino acids long. CDR1 and CDR2 (germline): SGHNT, YENEEA. The J segment lost 4 bases and the V segment lost 8 bases, leaving 13 bases of the junction unmatched. The CDR3 protein is CASSLSGLVRETQYF. The CDR3 DNA reads TGTGCCAGCTCTCTCTCAGGACTAGTTAGAGAGACCCAGTACTTC. Looking up the rest from reference TRBV11-3 and TRBJ2-5 gives the full variable domain: EAGVVQSPRYKIIEKKQPVAFWCNPISGHNTLYWYLQNLGQGPELLIRYENEEAVDDSQLPKDRFSAERLKGVDSTLKIQPAELGDSAVYLCASSLSGLVRETQYFGPGTRLLVL.

The V call is TRBV12-3 or TRBV12-4, the J call TRBJ1-2; TRBD1 aligns across 8 bases. The CDR3 sequence is 13 residues long. The CDR3 sequence is CAVGAGGDYGYTF. In DNA, the CDR3 is TGTGCGGTGGGGGCAGGGGGCGACTATGGCTACACCTTC.

The chain is built from TRBV25-1 and TRBJ1-2, with 11 nucleotides matching TRBD1. CDR1 is MGHDK and CDR2 is SYGVNS in the germline V gene. V gave up 10 bases and J gave up 6 bases; unmatched junction bases: 4. The CDR3 length is 12 residues. CDR3 residues: CATRTGGHGYTF. The CDR3 DNA sequence: TGTGCCACCCGGACAGGGGGCCATGGCTACACCTTC.

CDR3: CASSPDRGLTDTQYF. The CDR3 nucleotides read TGTGCCAGCAGCCCGGATCGCGGCCTTACAGATACGCAGTATTTT. The V call is TRBV7-9, the J call TRBJ2-3; no reliable D call. CDR3 size: 15 residues. Germline V gene sequence: CDR1 SEHNR, CDR2 FQNEAQ (reference sequence). Trimming took 5 bases from V and 3 from J, leaving 15 bases between them.